The 5 T cell receptor beta chains in this list originate from one sample, sequenced in a study of T cells after yellow fever vaccination. TCRdb fed the 5' RACE reads into MiXCR, producing one record per CDR3 protein. The repertoire has hundreds of thousands of distinct CDR3 sequences, roughly 12% of them found once; the top ten carry about an eighth. The starting material was PBMCs, obtained on the day of the yellow fever booster vaccination. The receptors stem from a young man who received the YFV17D yellow fever vaccine.

The V and J genes are TRBV11-2 and TRBJ2-5, with 9 bases lining up with TRBD2. CDR1 and CDR2 from the germline V gene are SGHAT and FQNNGV. V dropped 2 bases and J dropped 4; count of bases not matched to a gene: 5. This CDR3 is 15 amino acids long. The CDR3 here is CASSLSASGVETQYF. CDR3 coding DNA: TGTGCCAGCAGCTTAAGCGCTAGCGGGGTAGAGACCCAGTACTTC.

The sample holds many counts of this clonotype. The gene calls are TRBV20-1 and TRBJ2-5; no clear D gene. V gave up 6 bases and J gave up 2 bases, with 13 bases separating them. CDR1 DFQATT and CDR2 SNEGSKA come from the germline V gene (reference sequence). The CDR3 loop spans 13 amino acids. The CDR3 nucleotides read TGCAGTGCCCAAATCTCGCGGCAAGAGACCCAGTACTTC. Protein sequence: CSAQISRQETQYF.

The V gene is TRBV27, the J gene TRBJ2-1; 10 nucleotides match TRBD1. Germline lookup yields CDR1 MNHEY and CDR2 SMNVEV (reference sequence). V shed 3 bases and J 5 bases; nucleotides not matched to a gene: 10. The CDR3 totals 17 residues. The CDR3 loop is CASSLRRGTGVHNEQFF. CDR3 DNA: TGTGCCAGCAGTTTGAGAAGAGGGACAGGGGTCCACAATGAGCAGTTCTTC.

This clonotype occurred a few times. The rearrangement uses TRBV10-2 and TRBJ2-7; TRBD2 might be the D (5 bases). Trimming took off 0 bases at V and 0 bases at J, with 15 bases between the two ends. CDR3 length: 17 amino acids. CDR1 and CDR2 from the germline V gene are WSHSY and SAAADI. The CDR3 here is CASSESIVTGNSYEQYF. CDR3 nucleotide sequence: TGCGCCAGCAGTGAGTCGATCGTGACGGGAAACTCCTACGAGCAGTACTTC.

This clonotype was seen only a few times. The chain employs TRBV18 and TRBJ2-7; 12 bases map to TRBD1. The CDR3 contains 15 residues. Germline V gene lookup returns CDR1 KGHSH and CDR2 LQKENI. Trimming at V came to 6 bases and at J to 5 bases, leaving 8 bases not matched to a gene. The CDR3 reads CASSPGRDRGHEQYF. In DNA, the CDR3 is TGTGCCAGCTCCCCCGGGAGGGACAGGGGGCACGAGCAGTACTTC. The variable domain in full, completed from reference TRBV18 and TRBJ2-7, reads NAGVMQNPRHLVRRRGQEARLRCSPMKGHSHVYWYRQLPEEGLKFMVYLQKENIIDESGMPKERFSAEFPKEGPSILRIQQVVRGDSAAYFCASSPGRDRGHEQYFGPGTRLTVT.